The 25 T cell receptor beta chains listed next were all sequenced from one sample in a study of T-cell reconstitution after alpha-beta-depleted transplantation in children. The authors prepared the TCRbeta library with unique molecular identifiers. From the PCR reads, TCRdb called clonotypes with MiXCR, one entry per CDR3 protein. The sample includes hundreds of thousands of distinct CDR3 sequences, over 9.5% of them seen just once. Source: PBMCs, taken before TCRalphabeta/CD19-depleted stem cell transplant. The receptors come from a child aged 2-15 years with inherited bone marrow failure, due to receive a stem cell transplant.

This clonotype was counted ten times or more. CDR3 DNA: TGTGCCAGCACTGGACCGGGACCCATGTACCAAGAGACCCAGTACTTC. Amino acid sequence: CASTGPGPMYQETQYF. The chain employs TRBV28 and TRBJ2-5; D is possibly TRBD1 or TRBD2 (5 bases each). The CDR3 has 16 amino acids. Deletions cut 7 bases from V and 0 bases from J, with 18 bases between. Germline assignment: CDR1 MDHEN and CDR2 SYDVKM.

This clonotype was counted many times. This sequence joins TRBV3-1 and TRBJ2-1, with D possibly TRBD1 on 6 matching bases. CDR1 is LGHDT and CDR2 is YNNKEL in the germline V gene (reference sequence). The CDR3 loop spans 16 amino acids. Trimming cost V 4 bases and J 3 bases, with 16 bases left between them. The CDR3 sequence is CASSLQVGAGYNEQFF. The DNA for the CDR3 is TGTGCCAGCAGCCTACAAGTGGGGGCAGGCTACAATGAGCAGTTCTTC.

This clonotype showed up many times. The J gene is TRBJ1-3, the V gene TRBV28; tentative D call: TRBD1 (5 bases). The CDR3 totals 15 residues. Trimming removed 6 bases from V and 2 bases from J, with 14 bases in between. Germline CDR1 and CDR2: MDHEN and SYDVKM. CDR3 amino acids: CASRPNGGAGNTIYF. DNA for the CDR3: TGTGCCAGCAGGCCTAATGGGGGGGCTGGAAACACCATATATTTT.

This clonotype was picked up many times. This rearrangement joins TRBV20-1 to TRBJ1-3; 7 bases fit TRBD1. Trimming removed 7 bases from V and 4 bases from J; junction bases left unmatched: 7. Germline V gene lookup returns CDR1 DFQATT and CDR2 SNEGSKA (reference sequence). The CDR3 consists of 13 residues. The CDR3 DNA follows: TGCAGTGGAGAGACAGGGTCAGGAAACACCATATATTTT. Its translation: CSGETGSGNTIYF.

This clonotype was picked up many times. J is TRBJ2-7 and V is TRBV7-2; TRBD2 matches at 11 bases. Germline CDR1 and CDR2: SGHTA and FQGNSA. V shed 6 bases and J 4 bases; nucleotides not matched to a gene: 5. There are 14 residues in the CDR3. CDR3 nucleotide sequence: TGTGCCAGCAGTTCTAGCGGGAGGAGTTACGAGCAGTACTTC. It translates to CASSSSGRSYEQYF.

In DNA, the CDR3 is TGCGCCAGCAGCCAAGGGCCACCCCCTGCGGAGCAGTTCTTC. As protein: CASSQGPPPAEQFF. The chain uses TRBV5-1 and TRBJ2-1; D remains unclear. From germline, CDR1 is SGHRS and CDR2 YFSETQ. The germline V and J ends were trimmed by 4 bases and 10 bases, with 18 bases remaining between them. The CDR3 has 14 residues.

This clonotype has ten or more counts. The chain is built from TRBV6-2 or TRBV6-3 and TRBJ1-5; D is possibly TRBD1 (5 bases). CDR3 size: 15 residues. V was cut by 6 bases and J by 4 bases, with 16 bases left in between. CDR1 is MNHEY and CDR2 is SVGEGT in the germline V gene. CDR3 sequence: CASRTGPRGNQPQHF. The CDR3 nucleotides are TGTGCCAGCAGGACCGGGCCCCGGGGGAATCAGCCCCAGCATTTT.

In its sample, this clonotype was seen many times. The chain is built from TRBV4-3 and TRBJ1-1; a possible D gene is TRBD1 (6 bases). Between the trimmed V and J ends, which lost 5 bases and 2 bases, there was a span of 9 bases. CDR3 size: 13 residues. CDR1 is LGHNA, CDR2 YSLEER, per germline. In DNA form, the CDR3 reads TGCGCCAGCAGCGACAGGATTAACACTGAAGCTTTCTTT. As protein: CASSDRINTEAFF.

This clonotype was detected ten times or more. The chain joins TRBV7-8 to TRBJ2-3; D not resolved. The CDR3 has 17 residues. Germline CDR1 is SGHVS and CDR2 is FQNEAQ. V lost 7 bases and J 3 bases, leaving 23 bases between the germline ends. CDR3 loop: CASMSWAGKALTDTQYF. The CDR3 region has the DNA TGTGCCAGCATGAGTTGGGCAGGTAAAGCGTTGACAGATACGCAGTATTTT. The whole variable domain, filled in from reference TRBV7-8 and TRBJ2-3, reads GAGVSQSPRYKVAKRGQDVALRCDPISGHVSLFWYQQALGQGPEFLTYFQNEAQLDKSGLPSDRFFAERPEGSVSTLKIQRTQQEDSAVYLCASMSWAGKALTDTQYFGPGTRLTVL.

Many counts were recorded for this clonotype. The gene calls are TRBV20-1 and TRBJ2-7; D possibly corresponds to TRBD2 (6 bases). CDR3 length: 12 residues. Germline CDR1 is DFQATT and CDR2 is SNEGSKA (reference sequence). Trimming cost V 6 bases and J 7 bases, with 16 bases left between them. The CDR3 reads CSASSGLGEQYF. The CDR3 DNA reads as TGCAGTGCATCGAGCGGGTTAGGAGAGCAGTACTTC.

Comments on this clonotype: This may come from a read error, since a much larger clone is one base off. J is TRBJ2-7 and V is TRBV12-3 or TRBV12-4; D is uncertain. The CDR3 spans 13 residues. The CDR3 bases are TGTGCCTGCAGCCGTTTGAGAGGAAACGAGCAGTACTTC. This sequence encodes CACSRLRGNEQYF.

There are many counts of this clonotype. This chain connects TRBV9 to TRBJ1-2, with 7 bases matching TRBD1. V trimming: 4 bases; J trimming: 6 bases; junction bases outside the gene matches: 9. This CDR3 spans 14 amino acids. Germline CDR1 is SGDLS and CDR2 is YYNGEE. This CDR3 is CASSPRQGRDGYTF. In nucleotides, the CDR3 is TGTGCCAGCAGCCCAAGACAGGGAAGAGATGGCTACACCTTC.

The V call is TRBV28, the J call TRBJ2-5; TRBD2 agrees at 8 bases. The CDR3 spans 14 residues. CDR1 MDHEN and CDR2 SYDVKM come from the germline V gene. The junction had 4 bases not matched to a gene; V was cut back by 3 bases and J by 4 bases. CDR3 sequence reads: CASSFWTSLETQYF. The CDR3 nucleotides are TGTGCCAGCAGTTTTTGGACTAGCCTAGAGACCCAGTACTTC.

Points on this clonotype: This may arise from a read error, as a much more abundant clone is one base away. The CDR3 region has the DNA TGTGCCAGCAGCTTAGAGTTGACGAACCAGTACTTC. The encoded protein is CASSLELTNQYF. The rearrangement uses TRBV7-9 and TRBJ2-7; D gene ambiguous. Trimming pared 1 base from V and 10 bases from J, leaving 11 bases between. The CDR3 is 12 residues long. The V gene's germline CDR1 is SEHNR and CDR2 FQNEAQ (reference sequence).

The sample holds many counts of this clonotype. The chain recombines TRBV6-5 with TRBJ2-5; D may be TRBD2 (6 bases). This CDR3 region has 13 residues. V shed 4 bases and J shed 5 bases, with 11 bases lying between them. Per germline, CDR1 MNHEY and CDR2 SVGAGI. The CDR3, as DNA: TGTGCCAGCAGTTGGGGGGTGGGGGAGACCCAGTACTTC. Translated, it gives CASSWGVGETQYF.

The chain is built from TRBV12-3 or TRBV12-4 and TRBJ2-3, with 7 bases identical to TRBD2. There are 15 residues in the CDR3. With 6 bases clipped from V and 4 bases from J, the junction kept 10 bases outside the gene matches. CDR3: CASSPTGAGPDTQYF. DNA for the CDR3: TGTGCCAGCAGCCCGACGGGAGCGGGACCAGATACGCAGTATTTT.

This clonotype was found many times. This chain uses TRBV6-1 with TRBJ2-1; tentatively, D is TRBD2 (5 bases). The germline V and J ends were trimmed by 9 bases and 0 bases, with 12 bases remaining between them. There are 14 residues in the CDR3. Per the germline V gene, CDR1 is MNHNS and CDR2 is SASEGT. CDR3 amino acids: CASRRVSSYNEQFF. CDR3 coding DNA: TGTGCCAGTAGGCGGGTGAGCTCCTACAATGAGCAGTTCTTC.

Only a few counts were recorded for this clonotype. The chain combines TRBV19 with TRBJ2-3; 11 bases agree with TRBD2. Germline CDR1 is LNHDA and CDR2 is SQIVND (reference sequence). The CDR3 loop spans 15 amino acids. With 7 bases clipped from V and 2 bases from J, the junction kept 5 bases outside the gene matches. CDR3 residues: CASTSGRTPTDTQYF. The DNA for the CDR3 is TGTGCCAGTACTAGCGGGAGGACCCCCACAGATACGCAGTATTTT. The full variable domain, its missing parts supplied by reference TRBV19 and TRBJ2-3, is DGGITQSPKYLFRKEGQNVTLSCEQNLNHDAMYWYRQDPGQGLRLIYYSQIVNDFQKGDIAEGYSVSREKKESFPLTVTSAQKNPTAFYLCASTSGRTPTDTQYFGPGTRLTVL.

In its sample, this clonotype was seen many times. The rearrangement links TRBV4-3 to TRBJ2-7; D ambiguous. CDR1 is LGHNA and CDR2 is YSLEER in the germline V gene. The V end was cut by 0 bases, the J end by 0 bases, with 9 bases between. The CDR3 loop spans 15 amino acids. CDR3 sequence: CASSQDRVTSYEQYF. DNA of the CDR3: TGCGCCAGCAGCCAAGATCGGGTTACCTCCTACGAGCAGTACTTC.

The DNA of the CDR3 is TGTGCCAGCAGCTCGCGGATGGGGACAGGGTCGGGCGAGCAGTACTTC. It is translated as CASSSRMGTGSGEQYF. The chain is built from TRBV7-9 and TRBJ2-7, with 9 bases fitting TRBD1. The CDR3 spans 16 residues. Germline CDR1 is SEHNR and CDR2 is FQNEAQ (reference sequence). The V and J ends lost 4 bases and 6 bases, in that order; junction bases with no gene match: 13. Full variable domain (rest looked up from reference TRBV7-9 and TRBJ2-7): DTGVSQNPRHKITKRGQNVTFRCDPISEHNRLYWYRQTLGQGPEFLTYFQNEAQLEKSRLLSDRFSAERPKGSFSTLEIQRTEQGDSAMYLCASSSRMGTGSGEQYFGPGTRLTVT.

In its sample, this clonotype was seen a few times. The chain uses TRBV11-2 and TRBJ1-2; the D gene is possibly TRBD1 (5 bases). Germline V gene sequence: CDR1 SGHAT, CDR2 FQNNGV. The CDR3 covers 15 residues. Trimming pared 2 bases from V and 7 bases from J, leaving 17 bases between. CDR3 sequence reads: CASSLSPGAPFGYTF. The CDR3 DNA reads as TGTGCCAGCAGCTTATCACCCGGGGCCCCGTTTGGCTACACCTTC.

As concerns this clonotype: This may arise from a read error, as a much more abundant clone is one base away. A read error is likely, as this CDR3 ends without the conserved phenylalanine or tryptophan. For the CDR3, the DNA is TGTGCCAGCAGCTTGGGGACTAGCGGGAGGAGGGGGATCGATGAGCAGTTCCTC. It encodes CASSLGTSGRRGIDEQFL. The gene calls are TRBV11-1 and TRBJ2-1, with 15 bases matching TRBD2. This CDR3 has 18 residues. Per germline, CDR1 SGHAT and CDR2 FQDESV (reference sequence). Trimming took 3 bases from V and 8 from J; bases not matched to a gene: 11.

This clonotype has just one count. The V and J genes are TRBV11-2 and TRBJ2-1; TRBD1 matches 9 bases. CDR1 and CDR2 (germline): SGHAT, FQNNGV. This CDR3 comprises 16 residues. The J segment lost 7 bases and the V segment lost 5 bases, leaving 12 bases of the junction unmatched. CDR3 in amino acids: CASSAESPGTGNEQFF. CDR3 nucleotides: TGTGCCAGCAGCGCCGAAAGTCCCGGGACAGGGAATGAGCAGTTCTTC.

This chain joins TRBV7-9 and TRBJ1-1; D not certain. V lost 3 bases, J lost 7 bases, and 9 bases lay in between. This CDR3 comprises 12 residues. Looked up from germline, CDR1 is SEHNR and CDR2 is FQNEAQ (reference sequence). For the CDR3, the DNA is TGTGCCAGCAGCTTCGGATTGGATGAAGCTTTCTTT. Encoded protein: CASSFGLDEAFF. Supplemented by reference TRBV7-9 and TRBJ1-1, the full variable domain reads DTGVSQNPRHKITKRGQNVTFRCDPISEHNRLYWYRQTLGQGPEFLTYFQNEAQLEKSRLLSDRFSAERPKGSFSTLEIQRTEQGDSAMYLCASSFGLDEAFFGQGTRLTVV.

Comment on this clonotype: A much bigger clone sits one base away, suggesting this may be a read error. J is TRBJ2-5 and V is TRBV7-9, with D perhaps TRBD1 (5 bases). The CDR3 spans 15 residues. V dropped 5 bases and J dropped 1 base, with 14 bases sitting between them. Germline-derived CDR1 and CDR2 are SEHNR and FQNEAQ (reference sequence). CDR3 in DNA: TGTGCCAGCAGCCCCCGAGCAGGGATCCAAGAGACCCAGTACTTC. Its protein is CASSPRAGIQETQYF.